This T cell receptor (beta chain) was retrieved from a study of blood T cell repertoires in COVID-19. Study at large: The United States, Italy and Spain supplied acute and convalescent COVID-19 samples. PBMCs, B-cell-depleted T cells, or T cells were the source of the cDNA or gDNA that made up the material.

The CDR3 spans 13 residues. Germline V gene sequence: CDR1 MGHRA, CDR2 YSYEKL. The ends were cut back, 2 bases at V and 1 base at J, with 5 bases in the middle. Clones were sequenced by immunoSEQ multiplex PCR, and TCRdb holds only the in-frame ones, with some missing. The sample lists about 180,000 clones; roughly four fifths were seen once. The rearrangement links TRBV4-1 to TRBJ2-5; D is ambiguous. This sequence was found in a woman aged 70-85 years with COVID-19, enrolled during active disease. Sequenced: peripheral blood. CDR3 residues: CASSQIFQETQYF. CDR3 nucleotides: TGCGCCAGCAGCCAAATCTTCCAAGAGACCCAGTACTTC.